This T cell receptor (beta chain) originates from a study of identical twins. From germline, CDR1 is ENHRY and CDR2 SYGVKD. Trimming stripped 7 bases from V and 2 bases from J, with 9 bases between. This CDR3 comprises 12 residues. Study findings and constraints: Excess low generation probability was seen in twin-shared out-of-frame alpha sequences. The study reached conclusions through statistical analysis that was cross-sectional, not following the same donors.

The table lists this clonotype with many counts. Its antigen is not identified. TCRdb passed the 5' RACE reads through MiXCR, listing each CDR3 protein once. Of roughly 290,000 distinct CDR3 sequences listed, 7.5% to 9.5% are singletons. These records were also assigned to another study, of yellow fever vaccine responses in identical twins.

The chain combines TRBV10-3 with TRBJ2-7; perhaps TRBD1 as D (6 bases). The source of this sequence is a woman aged 18-30 years in good health. Sequencing was done on a sample of CD8+ T cells sorted from blood. CDR3 nucleotide sequence: TGTGCCATCATGACAGGAACCTACGAGCAGTACTTC. This encodes CAIMTGTYEQYF.